This TCR beta chain was captured in a study of patients and donors after allogeneic stem cell transplantation. TCRdb itself ran the RT-PCR reads through MiXCR, one entry per CDR3 protein. The data contain roughly 230,000 distinct CDR3 sequences, 11% to 15% of them seen just once; the ten biggest clones take up around a tenth. The CDR3 extends over 16 amino acids. V lost 1 base to trimming and J lost 5 bases, with 15 bases between them. Germline V gene data show CDR1 as MNHNS and CDR2 as SASEGT. This clonotype was seen ten or more times. The sequencing sample was made of blood, either unsorted or a sorted T cell fraction (not recorded which). The V call is TRBV6-1, the J call TRBJ1-5; D perhaps matches TRBD1 (5 bases). The receptor was derived from a human donor who was either an allogeneic HSCT recipient or a stem cell or donor lymphocyte infusion donor (not recorded which). It is not recorded whose cells these are; they may come from a transplant donor. CDR3 loop: CASSEGVGEAYQPQHF. The CDR3 DNA reads as TGTGCCAGCAGTGAAGGGGTAGGGGAGGCGTATCAGCCCCAGCATTTT.